Listed here are 14 T cell receptor beta chains from one sample, sequenced in a study of blood T cell repertoires in COVID-19 (dated by TCRdb to the early 2020s). Library preparation used the immunoSEQ multiplex PCR assay. Sourced from immuneACCESS, this table was stored by TCRdb with only in-frame sequences that have V and J called. A share of the clones is absent; for the studies checked, an unresolved V gene accounts for under half, and the remainder has no known explanation. The sample table contains about 24,000 clones; only one count was recorded for approximately 88% of them. Clones ranked in the top ten supply approximately 29% of the sample. The material sequenced was peripheral blood. The receptors stem from a woman in her seventies with active COVID-19.

This clone was counted a single time. The genes are TRBV7-9 and TRBJ1-5; weak D call: TRBD1 (6 bases). The CDR3 has 16 amino acids. Germline V gene sequence: CDR1 SEHNR, CDR2 FQNEAQ (reference sequence). V gave up 5 bases and J gave up 7 bases, with 21 bases separating them. CDR3 region: CASSPAGGAIVQPQHF. In DNA, the CDR3 is TGTGCCAGCAGCCCCGCCGGGGGGGCGATTGTACAGCCCCAGCATTTT.

In this sample, this clone turned up once. V gene TRBV15 combines with J gene TRBJ2-2; no clear D. The CDR3 totals 15 residues. Trimming stripped 0 bases from V and 4 bases from J, with 9 bases between. Germline CDR1 and CDR2: LNHNV and YYDKDF (reference sequence). The CDR3 sequence is CATSRENPGTGELFF. Here the CDR3 DNA reads TGTGCCACCAGCAGAGAAAACCCGGGCACCGGGGAGCTGTTTTTT.

The CDR3 DNA is TGTGCCAGCAGCGTAGGGAATACAGGGGGCGCGGATACGCAGTATTTT. This gives the protein CASSVGNTGGADTQYF. This chain connects TRBV9 to TRBJ2-3, with 9 bases fitting TRBD1. Germline CDR1 reads SGDLS; CDR2 reads YYNGEE. The CDR3 extends over 16 amino acids. The J segment lost 6 bases and the V segment lost 0 bases, leaving 8 bases of the junction unmatched.

This chain links TRBV10-3 with TRBJ2-3, with 7 bases matching TRBD1. This CDR3 is 13 amino acids long. Germline trimming cut 4 bases from V and 4 bases from J; bases unmatched to any gene: 2. In germline, CDR1 is ENHRY, CDR2 SYGVKD. The CDR3 bases are TGTGCCATCAGTGGTCAGGGGGCAGATACGCAGTATTTT. This gives the protein CAISGQGADTQYF.

There are a few counts of this clone. V usage is TRBV7-9 and J usage is TRBJ2-7; TRBD2 matches 13 bases. Germline values: CDR1 SEHNR, CDR2 FQNEAQ (reference sequence). The CDR3 contains 16 residues. The V segment lost 4 bases and the J segment 0 bases; nucleotides outside the gene matches: 3. CDR3 coding DNA: TGTGCCAGCAGCTCAGGACTAGCGGGGGCCTCCTACGAGCAGTACTTC. It yields the protein CASSSGLAGASYEQYF. Complete variable domain (other parts from reference TRBV7-9 and TRBJ2-7): DTGVSQNPRHKITKRGQNVTFRCDPISEHNRLYWYRQTLGQGPEFLTYFQNEAQLEKSRLLSDRFSAERPKGSFSTLEIQRTEQGDSAMYLCASSSGLAGASYEQYFGPGTRLTVT.

The rearrangement joins TRBV19 to TRBJ1-4; 9 bases map to TRBD1. Germline V CDR1 and CDR2: LNHDA, SQIVND (reference sequence). V was pared by 9 bases and J by 6 bases, with 8 bases of the junction left unmatched. CDR3 size: 14 residues. CDR3 loop: CASQNRGRDEKLFF. The DNA for the CDR3 is TGTGCCAGCCAGAACAGGGGGCGAGATGAAAAACTGTTTTTT.

This chain links TRBV7-3 with TRBJ1-2, with D unclear. From germline, CDR1 is SGHTA and CDR2 FQGTGA. The CDR3 is 12 residues long. V lost 10 bases and J 5 bases, leaving 14 bases between the germline ends. The CDR3 DNA follows: TGTGCCAACCCGCCCGGAGGGTATGGCTACACCTTC. Its translation is CANPPGGYGYTF.

The genes are TRBV5-1 and TRBJ2-6, with TRBD2 matching 7 bases. This CDR3 has 15 amino acids. V lost 5 bases to trimming and J lost 4 bases; unmatched junction nucleotides: 6. Germline CDR1 and CDR2: SGHRS and YFSETQ. The chain's CDR3 is CASSREGSGANVLTF. The CDR3 coding sequence is TGCGCCAGCAGTAGGGAGGGGTCGGGGGCCAACGTCCTGACTTTC.

This clone was observed a few times. The rearrangement links TRBV10-1 to TRBJ2-3; weak D call: TRBD2 (5 bases). Germline V lookup: CDR1 WNHNN, CDR2 SYGVQD (reference sequence). V dropped 2 bases and J dropped 1 base, with 13 bases sitting between them. The CDR3 contains 16 residues. The CDR3 loop reads CASSEVPGRGTDTQYF. The CDR3 bases are TGCGCCAGCAGTGAGGTCCCGGGAAGGGGCACAGATACGCAGTATTTT.

The genes are TRBV4-1 and TRBJ2-7; TRBD1 agrees at 10 bases. The germline gives CDR1 MGHRA, CDR2 YSYEKL. The CDR3 has 19 residues. The trim removed 0 bases at V and 1 base at J, leaving 12 bases unmatched. The CDR3 nucleotides read TGCGCCAGCAGCCAAGATGGGGGCCCCGGGACAGGGGATTCCTACGAGCAGTACTTC. Protein: CASSQDGGPGTGDSYEQYF.

The chain employs TRBV7-6 and TRBJ2-5; TRBD1 matches 9 bases. Germline trimming cut 0 bases from V and 4 bases from J; bases unmatched to any gene: 9. The CDR3 totals 17 residues. Germline assignment: CDR1 SGHVS and CDR2 FNYEAQ. For the CDR3, the DNA is TGTGCCAGCAGCTTAGCCCAACCGGGACAGGGAATAGAGACCCAGTACTTC. As protein: CASSLAQPGQGIETQYF.

V usage is TRBV5-1 and J usage is TRBJ2-5; 10 bases match TRBD1. Germline-derived CDR1 and CDR2 are SGHRS and YFSETQ. This CDR3 region has 16 residues. J was trimmed by 4 bases and V by 0 bases; bases with no gene match: 6. The CDR3 nucleotides read TGCGCCAGCAGCTTGGGGGACAGGGGTACCGGAGAGACCCAGTACTTC. Protein: CASSLGDRGTGETQYF.

V is TRBV5-1 and J is TRBJ2-3, with a weak D call TRBD2 (5 bases). This CDR3 comprises 15 residues. CDR1 and CDR2 from the germline V gene are SGHRS and YFSETQ. Trimming removed 0 bases from V and 0 bases from J, with 8 bases in between. In DNA form, the CDR3 reads TGCGCCAGCAGCTTGGTGCGGACTAGCACAGATACGCAGTATTTT. Protein product: CASSLVRTSTDTQYF. Full variable domain (missing parts from reference TRBV5-1 and TRBJ2-3): KAGVTQTPRYLIKTRGQQVTLSCSPISGHRSVSWYQQTPGQGLQFLFEYFSETQRNKGNFPGRFSGRQFSNSRSEMNVSTLELGDSALYLCASSLVRTSTDTQYFGPGTRLTVL.

This chain joins TRBV5-1 and TRBJ2-1, with TRBD2 matching 10 bases. Trimming removed 0 bases from V and 4 bases from J; junction bases left unmatched: 7. Germline V CDR1 and CDR2: SGHRS, YFSETQ. The CDR3 extends over 17 amino acids. The CDR3 nucleotides read TGCGCCAGCAGCTTGGGGTTAGCGGGGGGTCTTTACAATGAGCAGTTCTTC. This sequence encodes CASSLGLAGGLYNEQFF.